These 28 T cell receptor beta chains were all obtained from the same sample, sequenced in a study of cytomegalovirus exposure and HLA in healthy donors. Produced via immunoSEQ multiplex PCR; TCRdb's table is partial and in-frame only. Counted here are approximately 300,000 clones, just over 85% occurring once; the ten biggest clones make up about 0.91%. The specimen sequenced was PBMCs. Receptors originate from a young woman in good health and CMV-seronegative.

As for this clone: Distinct nucleotide sequences in the sample also encode this CDR3. The V call is TRBV9, the J call TRBJ2-1; tentative D call: TRBD2 (6 bases). The germline V and J ends were trimmed by 0 bases and 1 base, with 8 bases remaining between them. CDR1 is SGDLS and CDR2 is YYNGEE in the germline V gene. The CDR3 is made up of 15 amino acids. Here the CDR3 reads CASSVGGTSYNEQFF. CDR3 bases: TGTGCCAGCAGCGTAGGAGGGACTTCCTACAATGAGCAGTTCTTC.

The sample holds one count of this clone. The chain uses TRBV4-3 and TRBJ2-2; D possibly corresponds to TRBD2 (6 bases). V was pared by 1 base and J by 5 bases, with 20 bases between. This CDR3 is 18 amino acids long. Germline V gene lookup returns CDR1 LGHNA and CDR2 YSLEER. The CDR3 DNA is TGCGCCAGCAGCCAAGGTAGCGGTGCTGGGGGTAGGACCGGGGAGCTGTTTTTT. Translated, it gives CASSQGSGAGGRTGELFF.

The rearrangement links TRBV6-1 to TRBJ1-5, with TRBD1 as a possible D gene (5 bases). Trimming removed 2 bases from V and 4 bases from J, with 9 bases in between. The CDR3 covers 14 residues. The germline V gene has CDR1 MNHNS and CDR2 SASEGT. CDR3 amino acids: CASSEQGRNQPQHF. The CDR3 nucleotides are TGTGCCAGCAGTGAACAGGGCCGAAATCAGCCCCAGCATTTT.

This chain uses TRBV19 with TRBJ1-4; D gene ambiguous. This CDR3 region has 16 residues. The germline V and J ends were trimmed by 5 bases and 8 bases, with 21 bases remaining between them. Germline values: CDR1 LNHDA, CDR2 SQIVND (reference sequence). CDR3 sequence: CASSPPLGYRGEKLFF. DNA for the CDR3: TGTGCCAGTAGTCCTCCCTTGGGGTACAGAGGGGAAAAACTGTTTTTT.

The chain recombines TRBV2 with TRBJ2-7; 7 bases line up with TRBD1. The CDR3 is 13 amino acids. CDR1 and CDR2 (germline): SNHLY, FYNNEI. V gave up 5 bases and J gave up 2 bases; unmatched junction bases: 3. The CDR3 region has the DNA TGTGCCAGCAGTTTGACAGGGACCTACGAGCAGTACTTC. This translates into CASSLTGTYEQYF. Using reference TRBV2 and TRBJ2-7 for the parts outside the CDR3, the full variable domain is EPEVTQTPSHQVTQMGQEVILRCVPISNHLYFYWYRQILGQKVEFLVSFYNNEISEKSEIFDDQFSVERPDGSNFTLKIRSTKLEDSAMYFCASSLTGTYEQYFGPGTRLTVT.

The chain joins TRBV29-1 to TRBJ1-2, with unresolved D. Germline V lookup: CDR1 SQVTM, CDR2 ANQGSEA. The CDR3 covers 11 residues. V lost 3 bases and J 5 bases, leaving 7 bases between the germline ends. CDR3 sequence (DNA): TGCAGCGTTGATTACAAGTATGGCTACACCTTC. Encoded protein: CSVDYKYGYTF. Variable domain in full (rest from reference TRBV29-1 and TRBJ1-2): SAVISQKPSRDICQRGTSLTIQCQVDSQVTMMFWYRQQPGQSLTLIATANQGSEATYESGFVIDKFPISRPNLTFSTLTVSNMSPEDSSIYLCSVDYKYGYTFGSGTRLTVV.

V gene TRBV20-1 combines with J gene TRBJ2-3; TRBD1 matches at 10 bases. The CDR3 totals 11 residues. V gave up 1 base and J gave up 13 bases; unmatched junction bases: 2. The germline CDR1 and CDR2 sequences are DFQATT and SNEGSKA (reference sequence). CDR3 DNA: TGCAGTGCTAGAGGAGGGACAGGGGAGTATTTT. It codes for CSARGGTGEYF.

V and J are TRBV5-1 and TRBJ1-4; 8 bases agree with TRBD1. Germline CDR1 is SGHRS and CDR2 is YFSETQ. The CDR3 covers 15 residues. The V gene end was trimmed by 4 bases and the J gene end by 4 bases; junction bases not matched to a gene: 6. The chain's CDR3 is CASSPSDRGNEKLFF. The CDR3, as DNA: TGCGCCAGCAGCCCCTCCGACAGGGGTAATGAAAAACTGTTTTTT.

The chain is built from TRBV18 and TRBJ2-5; D may be TRBD1 (5 bases). V was shortened by 2 bases and J by 4 bases, with 8 bases between the two germline ends. The CDR3 spans 13 residues. Germline CDR1 KGHSH, CDR2 LQKENI. The CDR3 bases are TGTGCCAGCTCACCAAGCAGGGCAGAGACCCAGTACTTC. Amino acid sequence: CASSPSRAETQYF. Full variable domain (outside the CDR3, taken from reference TRBV18 and TRBJ2-5): NAGVMQNPRHLVRRRGQEARLRCSPMKGHSHVYWYRQLPEEGLKFMVYLQKENIIDESGMPKERFSAEFPKEGPSILRIQQVVRGDSAAYFCASSPSRAETQYFGPGTRLLVL.

This sequence joins TRBV28 and TRBJ1-1; the D is unclear. There are 14 residues in the CDR3. Germline loops: CDR1 MDHEN, CDR2 SYDVKM. V lost 10 bases and J lost 6, with 21 bases in between. The CDR3 DNA is TGTGCCACCTTGGGAGGGCAGGCGGGCGCTGAAGCTTTCTTT. It is translated as CATLGGQAGAEAFF.

The CDR3 DNA sequence: TGCGCCAGCAGCCAATTCTCTAGCGGGAATACCTACGAGCAGTACTTC. Amino acids: CASSQFSSGNTYEQYF. This chain links TRBV4-1 with TRBJ2-7; 9 nucleotides line up with TRBD2. Germline CDR1 is MGHRA and CDR2 is YSYEKL. The CDR3 contains 16 residues. The ends lost 2 bases at V and 2 bases at J; junction bases unmatched: 7.

This chain links TRBV6-6 with TRBJ2-7; TRBD2 aligns across 10 bases. This CDR3 spans 16 amino acids. The germline CDR1 and CDR2 sequences are MNHNY and SVGAGI (reference sequence). V was pared by 4 bases and J by 3 bases, with 9 bases of the junction left unmatched. CDR3 DNA: TGTGCCAGCAGTTCCGCCAGAACTAGCGGGAACTACGAGCAGTACTTC. Translation: CASSSARTSGNYEQYF.

The chain uses TRBV28 and TRBJ1-4; D is unresolved. V was shortened by 7 bases and J by 0 bases, with 6 bases between the two germline ends. The CDR3 has 13 amino acids. CDR1 and CDR2 from the germline V gene are MDHEN and SYDVKM. For the CDR3, the DNA is TGTGCCAGCACCCGTGCAACTAATGAAAAACTGTTTTTT. It translates to CASTRATNEKLFF.

The chain joins TRBV28 to TRBJ2-7; 7 bases are a match to TRBD1. Trimming removed 3 bases from V and 6 bases from J; junction bases left unmatched: 8. This CDR3 comprises 14 residues. Germline CDR1 is MDHEN and CDR2 is SYDVKM. CDR3: CASSLLGTVSEQYF. The CDR3 DNA reads as TGTGCCAGCAGTTTGTTGGGGACAGTCTCCGAGCAGTACTTC.

The gene calls are TRBV9 and TRBJ1-4, with unresolved D. Germline V gives CDR1 SGDLS, CDR2 YYNGEE. V lost 1 base and J lost 3, with 10 bases in between. CDR3 length: 15 amino acids. Written as DNA, the CDR3 is TGTGCCAGCAGCGTATCACAGAGTTCTAATGAAAAACTGTTTTTT. Encoded protein: CASSVSQSSNEKLFF.

The V and J genes are TRBV5-1 and TRBJ2-3; the match to TRBD1 covers 7 bases. This CDR3 region has 14 residues. CDR1 and CDR2 from the germline V gene are SGHRS and YFSETQ. After removal of 7 bases from V and 3 bases from J, the junction contained 8 bases not matched to a gene. DNA of the CDR3: TGCGCCAGCTATCCAGGGGGAGTAACAGATACGCAGTATTTT. The encoded protein is CASYPGGVTDTQYF.

The J gene is TRBJ2-3, the V gene TRBV13; 10 nucleotides agree with TRBD2. V gave up 5 bases and J gave up 1 base; unmatched junction bases: 3. The CDR3 has 15 residues. Germline assignment: CDR1 PRHDT and CDR2 FYEKMQ (reference sequence). DNA of the CDR3: TGTGCCAGCAGCCGTGGACTAGCGGGCACAGATACGCAGTATTTT. This encodes CASSRGLAGTDTQYF.

The V and J genes are TRBV5-4 and TRBJ2-3; TRBD2 matches at 13 bases. The CDR3 runs 15 residues. With 4 bases clipped from V and 3 bases from J, the junction kept 2 bases outside the gene matches. The germline V gene encodes CDR1 SGHNT and CDR2 YYREEE (reference sequence). CDR3 protein: CASSRTSGRTDTQYF. The DNA of the CDR3 is TGTGCCAGCAGCCGGACTAGCGGGAGAACAGATACGCAGTATTTT.

The rearrangement uses TRBV6-5 and TRBJ2-7, with D perhaps matching TRBD1 (6 bases). The germline CDR1 and CDR2 sequences are MNHEY and SVGAGI. Trimming took 8 bases from V and 0 from J, leaving 14 bases between them. The CDR3 sequence is 14 residues long. The CDR3 sequence: CASRLAGASYEQYF. CDR3 in DNA: TGTGCCAGCCGACTCGCAGGGGCCTCCTACGAGCAGTACTTC.

The rearrangement links TRBV28 to TRBJ1-5, with a possible D match to TRBD1 (6 bases). V was trimmed by 8 bases and J by 5 bases, leaving 19 bases between them. Germline loops: CDR1 MDHEN, CDR2 SYDVKM. This CDR3 region has 15 residues. The CDR3 DNA follows: TGTGCCAGCCGACGGGGACAAGGGGTATATCAGCCCCAGCATTTT. This encodes CASRRGQGVYQPQHF. Supplemented by reference TRBV28 and TRBJ1-5, the full variable domain reads DVKVTQSSRYLVKRTGEKVFLECVQDMDHENMFWYRQDPGLGLRLIYFSYDVKMKEKGDIPEGYSVSREKKERFSLILESASTNQTSMYLCASRRGQGVYQPQHFGDGTRLSIL.

This clone was seen just once. The rearrangement uses TRBV5-1 and TRBJ1-2; D uncertain. This CDR3 comprises 12 residues. Germline V gene sequence: CDR1 SGHRS, CDR2 YFSETQ. The ends were cut back, 2 bases at V and 6 bases at J, with 8 bases in the middle. The CDR3 coding sequence is TGCGCCAGCAGCTTTGAACTCCATGGCTACACCTTC. Protein product: CASSFELHGYTF.

V and J are TRBV5-1 and TRBJ2-7; a possible D gene is TRBD1 (6 bases). The V end lost 3 bases, the J end lost 2 bases, and 21 bases lay between the germline ends. The CDR3 has 17 amino acids. Looked up from germline, CDR1 is SGHRS and CDR2 is YFSETQ. CDR3 sequence reads: CASSSNPRRDKPYEQYF. The CDR3 coding sequence is TGCGCCAGCAGCTCAAACCCCCGAAGGGACAAACCCTACGAGCAGTACTTC.

The chain couples TRBV10-1 to TRBJ1-5, with 10 bases identical to TRBD1. The V gene end was trimmed by 8 bases and the J gene end by 3 bases; junction bases not matched to a gene: 16. Germline CDR1 is WNHNN and CDR2 is SYGVQD (reference sequence). The CDR3 loop spans 18 amino acids. CDR3 region: CASPETGGVRVTNQPQHF. The CDR3 region has the DNA TGCGCCAGCCCCGAGACAGGGGGCGTAAGGGTGACCAATCAGCCCCAGCATTTT.

There are a few counts of this clone. The gene calls are TRBV5-5 and TRBJ1-2; TRBD1 agrees at 10 bases. With V trimmed by 0 bases and J by 5 bases, 7 bases remained unmatched. Germline V gene sequence: CDR1 SGHKS, CDR2 YYEKEE (reference sequence). The CDR3 has 16 amino acids. This CDR3 is CASSLGSTGGGYGYTF. DNA for the CDR3: TGTGCCAGCAGCTTGGGGTCGACAGGGGGCGGGTATGGCTACACCTTC.

This chain uses TRBV6-4 with TRBJ2-7; weak D call: TRBD2 (6 bases). CDR1 MRHNA and CDR2 SNTAGT come from the germline V gene. V gave up 6 bases and J gave up 3 bases, with 27 bases separating them. The CDR3 spans 18 residues. CDR3 DNA sequence: TGTGCCAGCAGCGATGGGTCGGCGGGACCCCTACACCTCTACGAGCAGTACTTC. It codes for CASSDGSAGPLHLYEQYF.

This chain uses TRBV6-1 with TRBJ2-2; 7 bases map to TRBD1. J gave up 3 bases and V 7 bases, and 8 bases lay outside the gene matches. This CDR3 has 15 amino acids. In germline, CDR1 is MNHNS, CDR2 SASEGT. The DNA of the CDR3 is TGTGCCAGCATCTTTATCACAGGGGACACCGGGGAGCTGTTTTTT. The encoded protein is CASIFITGDTGELFF.

The gene calls are TRBV5-4 and TRBJ1-1; D remains ambiguous. Trimming removed 4 bases at V and 1 base at J, with 11 bases between. Looked up from germline, CDR1 is SGHNT and CDR2 is YYREEE (reference sequence). This CDR3 is built from 14 residues. The CDR3 DNA reads TGTGCCAGCAGCCCTGAGCCTGAGAACACTGAAGCTTTCTTT. This translates into CASSPEPENTEAFF. The variable domain in full, with the rest retrieved from reference TRBV5-4 and TRBJ1-1, is ETGVTQSPTHLIKTRGQQVTLRCSSQSGHNTVSWYQQALGQGPQFIFQYYREEENGRGNFPPRFSGLQFPNYSSELNVNALELDDSALYLCASSPEPENTEAFFGQGTRLTVV.

The V and J genes are TRBV27 and TRBJ1-1; no clear D gene. Trimming left V 2 bases short and J 3 bases short, with 7 bases between. Per the germline V gene, CDR1 is MNHEY and CDR2 is SMNVEV (reference sequence). This CDR3 spans 13 amino acids. CDR3 sequence reads: CASSLGRDTEAFF. The CDR3 nucleotides are TGTGCCAGCAGTTTAGGGCGGGACACTGAAGCTTTCTTT.